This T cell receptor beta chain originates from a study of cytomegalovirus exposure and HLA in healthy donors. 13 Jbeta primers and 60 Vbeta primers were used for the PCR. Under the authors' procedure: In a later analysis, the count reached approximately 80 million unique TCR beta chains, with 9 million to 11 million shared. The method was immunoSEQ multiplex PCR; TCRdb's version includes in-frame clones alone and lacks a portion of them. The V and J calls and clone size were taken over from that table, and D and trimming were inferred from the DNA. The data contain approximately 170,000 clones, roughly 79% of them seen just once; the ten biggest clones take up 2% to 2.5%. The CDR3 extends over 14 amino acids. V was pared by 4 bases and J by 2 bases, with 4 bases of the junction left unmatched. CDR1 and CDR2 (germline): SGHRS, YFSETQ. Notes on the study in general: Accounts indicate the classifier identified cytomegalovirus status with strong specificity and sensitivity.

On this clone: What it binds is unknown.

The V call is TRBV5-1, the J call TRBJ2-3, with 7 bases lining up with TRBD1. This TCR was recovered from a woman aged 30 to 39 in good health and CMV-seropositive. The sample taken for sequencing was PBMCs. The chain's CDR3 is CASSPDRDTDTQYF. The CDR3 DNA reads TGCGCCAGCAGCCCCGACAGGGACACAGATACGCAGTATTTT.